This is a list of T cell receptor beta chains from one sample in a study of blood T cell repertoires in COVID-19. The repertoire was sequenced with immunoSEQ multiplex PCR; TCRdb's copy has only in-frame clones and lacks some. The sample yields approximately 150,000 clones, less than 90% seen once. The sequenced sample consisted of peripheral blood. Receptors were obtained from a man between 25 and 39 years old with COVID-19, enrolled during active disease. CDR3s leave out the opening cysteine and the closing phenylalanine or tryptophan. A D gene is named only where the DNA matches it firmly.

v_gene	d_gene	j_gene	CDR3aa
TRBV7-2	TRBD1	TRBJ1-2	ASSEGTGLYGYT
TRBV28	.	TRBJ2-3	ASSLGSGQGAGTSGSTDTQY
TRBV6-5	.	TRBJ2-7	ASSPLGGTYEQY
TRBV11-2	.	TRBJ1-2	ASSAVGRSGYT
TRBV5-6	TRBD1	TRBJ2-6	ASSGGTGSGANVLT
TRBV10-3	.	TRBJ1-3	AISESSGGNTIY
TRBV2	TRBD1	TRBJ1-2	ARGTGMYYGYT
TRBV9	.	TRBJ1-1	ASSSGVGNTEAF
TRBV19	.	TRBJ2-1	ASMEGTGSSYNEQF
TRBV6-4	.	TRBJ2-3	ASSSGSTDTQY
TRBV15	.	TRBJ1-4	ATSSPGVEKLF
TRBV18	.	TRBJ2-2	ASSPTGNTGELF
TRBV29-1	TRBD2	TRBJ2-2	SVERGLAGGAGELF
TRBV7-3	.	TRBJ2-1	ASSHGAGWNEQF
TRBV18	.	TRBJ2-7	ASSPSGQYEQY
TRBV2	.	TRBJ2-7	ASSLHSYEQY
TRBV5-1	TRBD2	TRBJ2-3	ASSVGNSGRDTQY
TRBV6-5	.	TRBJ1-2	ASTFGGGAYGYT
TRBV30	.	TRBJ1-4	AWSVPPTGKLF
TRBV5-6	.	TRBJ1-1	ASSGLATEAF
TRBV29-1	.	TRBJ2-3	SVRTKFTDTQY
TRBV28	.	TRBJ1-1	ASRGGRPAQQRNTEAF
TRBV29-1	.	TRBJ2-5	SVNFPGKGPETQY
TRBV12-3/TRBV12-4	.	TRBJ2-1	ASSTEEQF
TRBV19	TRBD1	TRBJ1-1	ASSIGDRGGNTEAF
TRBV7-2	.	TRBJ2-1	ASSLSLREQF
TRBV10-3	TRBD1	TRBJ2-2	ATGTGGYTGELF
TRBV9	TRBD1	TRBJ2-1	ASSAGTAYNEQF
TRBV27	TRBD1	TRBJ2-7	ASSRQGGNYEQY
TRBV30	.	TRBJ1-5	AWSVPDSSNQPQH
TRBV15	TRBD1	TRBJ1-6	ATSRVTGNNSPLH
TRBV10-3	TRBD2	TRBJ2-7	AIRNGLAGRPYEQY
TRBV2	TRBD1	TRBJ2-3	ASSRDREVTDTQY
TRBV9	TRBD1	TRBJ1-4	ASSAGQATNEKLF
TRBV29-1	.	TRBJ2-3	SVARNRRLSGDTQY
TRBV7-2	TRBD1	TRBJ1-3	ASSPTPGTGENTIY
TRBV2	TRBD1	TRBJ1-6	ASSGTGAVNSPLH
TRBV7-9	.	TRBJ1-1	ASSLAGAMNTEAF
TRBV18	.	TRBJ2-2	ASSPPTVTGELF
TRBV2	.	TRBJ1-2	ASSDRRFYYGYT